These T cell receptor beta chains were read from a single sample in a study of control samples from healthy donors and cancer patients. The protocol was immunoSEQ multiplex PCR, while the TCRdb copy is restricted to in-frame clones and leaves out a portion. Of approximately 92,000 clones listed, approximately 93% are singletons. Input material: blood. All receptors come from a young woman in good health. Both conserved end residues are part of each CDR3. A D gene is named only where the DNA matches it firmly. A clone size is listed for some rows: how often the clone was seen (once, few, many), or a class if it is expanded.

TRBD1 | TRBJ1-4 | once | TRBV7-2 | TGTGCCAACAGCTTAAGACAGGGTGGTGGTGAAAAACTGTTTTTT | CANSLRQGGGEKLFF
TRBD1 | TRBJ2-7 | once | TRBV28 | TGTGCCAGCAGTAGCACGGGACAGGGGGTTCTCAGCGAGCAGTACTTC | CASSSTGQGVLSEQYF
- | TRBJ1-6 | - | TRBV27 | TGTGCCAGCAGTCCCAACCGACAAAATAATTCACCCCTCCACTTT | CASSPNRQNNSPLHF
TRBD2 | TRBJ2-2 | - | TRBV12-5 | TGTGCTAGTGGTTTGCCCCCCGGCGGGGCGGGAGGGCCGATCGGGGAGCTGTTTTTT | CASGLPPGGAGGPIGELFF
TRBD2 | TRBJ2-1 | - | TRBV3-1/TRBV3-2 | TGTGCCAGCAGTTCGACTAGCGGGGGGGGATACAATGAGCAGTTCTTC | CASSSTSGGGYNEQFF
- | TRBJ2-7 | - | TRBV2 | TGTGCCAGCAGTGCGTCAGGGGATCTTAGCGAGCAGTACTTC | CASSASGDLSEQYF
- | TRBJ2-2 | - | TRBV3-1/TRBV3-2 | TGTGCCAGCAGCCAAGGCTCCAACACCGGGGAGCTGTTTTTT | CASSQGSNTGELFF
TRBD2 | TRBJ2-7 | - | TRBV28 | TGTGCCAGCAGTTCGGACGCATTCGGGGGGTACGAGCAGTACTTC | CASSSDAFGGYEQYF
- | TRBJ2-7 | - | TRBV11-1 | TGTGCCAGCAGGTCCGGTACGGCCACCTACGAGCAGTACTTC | CASRSGTATYEQYF
- | TRBJ1-2 | few | TRBV29-1 | TGCAGCGTTGAATCACAGTCTGGTGGCTACACCTTC | CSVESQSGGYTF
- | TRBJ1-6 | - | TRBV3-1/TRBV3-2 | TGTGCCAGCAGCCAAGATCCCCAGGGCCGCGCACCCCTCCACTTT | CASSQDPQGRAPLHF
TRBD1 | TRBJ2-7 | - | TRBV28 | TGTGCCAGCAGAGGACAGGCCCCTTGGGTGGAGCAGTACTTC | CASRGQAPWVEQYF
TRBD1 | TRBJ2-7 | - | TRBV27 | TGTGCCAGCAGTTTGGGGACAGGGTATAATAGCGAGCAGTACTTC | CASSLGTGYNSEQYF
TRBD1 | TRBJ1-6 | - | TRBV9 | TGTGCCAGCAGCGTAGGACAGGGCCCAAATTCACCCCTCCACTTT | CASSVGQGPNSPLHF
- | TRBJ2-4 | - | TRBV5-1 | TGCGCCAGCAGCTTGAACGGAGCCAAAAACATTCAGTACTTC | CASSLNGAKNIQYF
- | TRBJ2-2 | - | TRBV2 | TGTGCCAGCAGTGACCTTTCGCCGGATGAGGTCAGGACCGGGGAGCTGTTTTTT | CASSDLSPDEVRTGELFF
- | TRBJ2-7 | - | TRBV13 | TGTGCCAGCAGCGGAGACAGCCAAAACTACGAGCAGTACTTC | CASSGDSQNYEQYF
TRBD1 | TRBJ1-1 | - | TRBV18 | TGTGCCAGCTCGGGACAGGCTAACACTGAAGCTTTCTTT | CASSGQANTEAFF
- | TRBJ2-3 | - | TRBV29-1 | TGCAGCGTGGGCCCACGGGGCCTTAGCACAGATACGCAGTATTTT | CSVGPRGLSTDTQYF
- | TRBJ1-4 | - | TRBV10-3 | TGTGCCATCAGTGAACTCCCGGCCGTGCCAAGAGGCGAAAAACTGTTTTTT | CAISELPAVPRGEKLFF
TRBD2 | TRBJ2-1 | - | TRBV9 | TGTGCCAGCAGCGTAGATGGGACTAGCTACAATGAGCAGTTCTTC | CASSVDGTSYNEQFF
- | TRBJ1-2 | - | TRBV7-8 | TGTGCCAGCAGCCCCCAGAACTATGGCTACACCTTC | CASSPQNYGYTF
TRBD1 | TRBJ2-7 | - | TRBV2 | TGTGCCAGCAGTGAAGGGACAGGGACTCTCTACGAGCAGTACTTC | CASSEGTGTLYEQYF
- | TRBJ2-7 | - | TRBV3-1/TRBV3-2 | TGTGCCAGCAGCCAAATTGAGACTGCCGAGCAGTACTTC | CASSQIETAEQYF
TRBD1 | TRBJ1-1 | - | TRBV19 | TGTGCCAGTAGTCCCGGGACAGGTTACACTGAAGCTTTCTTT | CASSPGTGYTEAFF
- | TRBJ1-2 | - | TRBV28 | TGTGCCAGCAGTTCGTCAGGGTTTGGCTACACCTTC | CASSSSGFGYTF
TRBD1 | TRBJ1-4 | - | TRBV27 | TGTGCCAGCAGTAAAGTCAGGGGGACCCCAACTAATGAAAAACTGTTTTTT | CASSKVRGTPTNEKLFF
- | TRBJ1-2 | - | TRBV9 | TGTGCCAGCAGCGTAGTTCCAGGGAGCGGTGGCTACACCTTC | CASSVVPGSGGYTF
- | TRBJ2-7 | - | TRBV10-2 | TGCGCCAGCAGACAAAGGGAGGTCTACGAGCAGTACTTC | CASRQREVYEQYF
- | TRBJ1-1 | - | TRBV7-3 | TGTGCCAGCAGCCGGGGACACTCGAACACTGAAGCTTTCTTT | CASSRGHSNTEAFF
- | TRBJ2-5 | - | TRBV4-1 | TGCGCCAGCAGCCGTCCGGGGCACGGGCTTCAAGAGACCCAGTACTTC | CASSRPGHGLQETQYF
- | TRBJ1-1 | - | TRBV2 | TGTGCCAGCAGGGAAGGGGAGCGCACTGAAGCTTTCTTT | CASREGERTEAFF
TRBD1 | TRBJ1-5 | - | TRBV2 | TGTGCCAGCACCGAACAGGGGGGCAATCAGCCCCAGCATTTT | CASTEQGGNQPQHF
TRBD2 | TRBJ2-7 | - | TRBV7-2 | TGTGCCAGCAGACTAGAGCGGGGCACCTACGAGCAGTACTTC | CASRLERGTYEQYF
TRBD2 | TRBJ2-3 | once | TRBV30 | TGTGCCTGGAGTGCCGGCCTAGCGGGGGACACAGATACGCAGTATTTT | CAWSAGLAGDTDTQYF
TRBD1 | TRBJ2-2 | - | TRBV28 | TGTGCCAGCAGTCACTCGGGACAGGGGTACACCGGGGAGCTGTTTTTT | CASSHSGQGYTGELFF
TRBD1 | TRBJ1-2 | - | TRBV11-2 | TGTGCCAGCAGCCCCCTCAGGGGGGGCAGGGAAGGCTACACCTTC | CASSPLRGGREGYTF
TRBD1 | TRBJ1-1 | - | TRBV7-2 | TGTGCCAGCAGCTTAACCGGGACAGACACTGAAGCTTTCTTT | CASSLTGTDTEAFF
- | TRBJ1-2 | - | TRBV7-9 | TGTGCCAGCAGCGATTCAGGGAGGATGGTTGGGTTCCATGGCTACACCTTC | CASSDSGRMVGFHGYTF
- | TRBJ1-2 | - | TRBV28 | TGTGCCAGCAGTTTACACAGCCTCTATGGCTACACCTTC | CASSLHSLYGYTF
TRBD1 | TRBJ1-5 | - | TRBV28 | TGTGCCAGCAGTTACTCGAGCCTGAGGACAGGGCTAAAGCAGCCCCAGCATTTT | CASSYSSLRTGLKQPQHF
- | TRBJ2-7 | - | TRBV21-1 | TGTGCCAGCAGCCGAGGGTGGACTAGCGGGAGCAACGAGCAGTACTTC | CASSRGWTSGSNEQYF
TRBD1 | TRBJ2-6 | - | TRBV19 | TGTGCCAGTAGTATTTCAGCATTCGGGACAGGGGGCCACTCTGGGGCCAACGTCCTGACTTTC | CASSISAFGTGGHSGANVLTF
TRBD1 | TRBJ1-2 | - | TRBV5-6 | TGTGCCAGCAGCTCGACAGGGGGTATTCTCGACTATGGCTACACCTTC | CASSSTGGILDYGYTF
TRBD1 | TRBJ1-5 | - | TRBV28 | TGTGCCAGCAGTTTAGCCGGGACAGGGGGGACCCAGCCCCAGCATTTT | CASSLAGTGGTQPQHF
- | TRBJ1-1 | - | TRBV9 | TGTGCCAGCAGCGTAGGAGCGGGCGGCGCTGAAGCTTTCTTT | CASSVGAGGAEAFF
- | TRBJ2-7 | - | TRBV7-8 | TGTGCCAGCAGCCCATCTAGGCGGCTAGATTCCTCCTACGAGCAGTACTTC | CASSPSRRLDSSYEQYF
- | TRBJ1-1 | - | TRBV6-6 | TGTGCCAGCAACTACGGGCTTCAGAACACTGAAGCTTTCTTT | CASNYGLQNTEAFF
- | TRBJ1-1 | - | TRBV7-2 | TGTGCCAGCACCCAGAGGGTAAACACTGAAGCTTTCTTT | CASTQRVNTEAFF
TRBD1 | TRBJ2-7 | - | TRBV7-2 | TGTGCCAGCAGCCCCGTGGCAGGGGGCTCCTACGAGCAGTACTTC | CASSPVAGGSYEQYF
TRBD1 | TRBJ1-2 | - | TRBV19 | TGTGCCAGTAGTTCCTCGGACAGGGCCTATGGCTACACCTTC | CASSSSDRAYGYTF
TRBD1 | TRBJ1-5 | - | TRBV4-2 | TGTGCCAGCAGCAGACCAGGGACAGGGGATCAGCCCCAGCATTTT | CASSRPGTGDQPQHF
- | TRBJ2-1 | - | TRBV6-2/TRBV6-3 | TGTGCCAGCAGTTACGGTCAACTGATGAGGAGGGGGAGCTCCTACAATGAGCAGTTCTTC | CASSYGQLMRRGSSYNEQFF
TRBD1 | TRBJ1-4 | - | TRBV23-1 | TGCGCCTGGGGACAGGGGTGTACTGAAAAACTGTTTTTT | CAWGQGCTEKLFF
- | TRBJ1-2 | - | TRBV7-9 | TGTGCCAGCAGCTCCCCTCTTAGGCTATTAGGCTATGGCTACACCTTC | CASSSPLRLLGYGYTF
TRBD2 | TRBJ2-7 | - | TRBV27 | TGTGCCAGCAGTTTCGGGACTAGCGGGACTTACGAGCAGTACTTC | CASSFGTSGTYEQYF
- | TRBJ2-5 | - | TRBV6-1 | TGTGCCAGCAGTGAAGTATGGGAGACCCAGTACTTC | CASSEVWETQYF